Given below is one TCR beta chain in context. This receptor's antigen is unknown. Base qualities are not at hand, and no much larger clone is one base apart. CD8 naive samples consisted of CD45RO-negative cells that were positively selected for CCR7, yielding a CD45RA+CCR7+ population without TemRA cells. Healthy HIV-negative adults with no recently reported acute infections or vaccinations were included as donors. Every donor was a Caucasian adult living in Nashville, Tennessee, USA. After blood collection by leukapheresis, PBMCs were isolated using Ficoll-Histopaque density gradient centrifugation and then cryopreserved in the vapor phase of liquid nitrogen. Purity and quantity of every magnetically sorted T cell population were checked by analytical flow cytometry. Genomic DNA was isolated from every sorted fraction and measured by UV absorbance on a Nanodrop 2000c. This sample stems from a study of shared clonotypes between healthy human individuals (TCRdb year 2020). Study-level background: The cohort included three men and two women between 18 and 49 years of age. For each donor, three plates each were used for CD4 naive and CD4 memory, two plates were used for CD8 naive, and one plate was used for CD8 memory. To increase sequencing depth and limit assay-specific biases, different laboratories used diverse techniques to prepare libraries and sequence TCR repertoires. To estimate repertoire size and how much clonotype sharing occurs between individuals, the study deeply sequenced the blood TCR repertoires of several healthy adults. Between about 0.8 and 9 billion PBMCs per donor were obtained by leukapheresis. The study at large found these results: Across four donors, roughly 5% of naive CD4, 3.5% of naive CD8, about 2.3% of memory CD4, and roughly 0.41% of memory CD8 clonotypes were shared. Higher generation probabilities were observed for clonotypes shared by all four sorted-subset donors than for non-shared clonotypes. Pairwise subsampling indicated that sequencing depth was expected to affect the degree of clonotype sharing among donors. Rarefaction of sorted-subset datasets indicated incomplete sequencing despite the large sequencing depth. Only blood was sampled, and tissue TCR repertoires likely differ from those in blood. Naive subsets generally had larger estimated clonotype richness than memory subsets did. The genetic and exposure-history diversity represented was limited by the small number of donors.

The CDR3 starts with the cysteine, ends with the phenylalanine, and has 13 residues. The DNA shown is the 39-base CDR3, in frame from base 1. As encoded in the germline V gene, CDR1 is LGHNA while CDR2 is YSLEER. V was cut back by 3 bases and J by 4 bases, leaving a gap of 8 bases between them. TCR CDR3 regions were amplified from genomic DNA by multiplex PCR using the deep immunoSEQ assay. Extracted genomic DNA from each cell subset was spread evenly across all wells of several immunoSEQ 96-well plates, with each plate serving as a replicate. For sorted subsets, roughly 200 ng genomic DNA, equal to some 30,000 T cell genomes, was loaded into each replicate PCR. Purified libraries were measured with a Qubit 3.0 fluorometer, size-checked on a Bioanalyzer 2100, and measured again with the KAPA Library Quantification kit. Every immunoSEQ 96-well plate was sequenced on a separate single-read 150-cycle Illumina NextSeq 550 flow cell. The original methods were these. Because the immunoSEQ output held only junctional sequences and lacked quality scores, the filtering could not match the filtering applied to full-length reads. To assign V/J genes and CDR3, sequences were annotated against IMGT germline references using PyIR, a Python wrapper for IgBLAST v1.9. Reads with weak V/J assignments (E-value above 1e-6), missing CDR3, stop codons, out-of-frame junctions, or ambiguous translated residues were removed. V3J clonotypes were defined as sequences sharing an identical inferred V gene, J gene, and CDR3 amino acid sequence. The percentage overlap between two repertoires was calculated by dividing the number of shared unique clonotypes by the size of the smaller repertoire. Richness of each repertoire was evaluated using RTK rarefaction, the Chao1 estimator, and Recon v2.1 estimates of unobserved clonotypes. Generation probabilities for all TCRbeta clonotypes obtained by the gDNA method from a handful of donors were computed using OLGA. TCRdb holds this immuneACCESS table with in-frame rearrangements only. Some clones are missing; in checked studies, unresolved V genes explain under half, and the rest has no known cause. That table furnishes V, J and clone size, whereas the DNA furnished D and trimming. This sample lists around 1.9 million clones; around 95% were detected once. Less than 2% of the sample rests with the top ten.

The receptor chain draws on TRBV4-3 and TRBJ2-3; no D gene call is confident. Sequenced: naive CD8+ T cells from PBMCs. Per the publication, the cell subset or site label means: CD45RA+CCR7+. This sequence originates from a man younger than 30 in good health. Some clones in this sample may be carry-over from other donors' samples. The DNA reads TGCGCCAGCAGCCATGCACACCCAGATACGCAGTATTTT. Translated, it gives CASSHAHPDTQYF.